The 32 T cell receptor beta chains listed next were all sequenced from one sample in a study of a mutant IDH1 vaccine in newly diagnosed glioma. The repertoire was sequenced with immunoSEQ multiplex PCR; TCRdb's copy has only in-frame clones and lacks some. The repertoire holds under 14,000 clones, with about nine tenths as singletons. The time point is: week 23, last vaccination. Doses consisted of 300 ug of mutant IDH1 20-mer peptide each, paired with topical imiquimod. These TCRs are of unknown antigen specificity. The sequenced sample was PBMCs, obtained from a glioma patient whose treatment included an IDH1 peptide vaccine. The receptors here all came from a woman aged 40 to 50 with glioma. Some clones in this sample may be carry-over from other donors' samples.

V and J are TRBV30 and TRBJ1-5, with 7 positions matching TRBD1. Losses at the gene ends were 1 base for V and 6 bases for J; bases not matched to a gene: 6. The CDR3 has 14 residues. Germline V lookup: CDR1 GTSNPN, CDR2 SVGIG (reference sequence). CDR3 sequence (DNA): TGTGCCTGGAGTGAGGGGGCAACCGGTCAGCCCCAGCATTTT. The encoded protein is CAWSEGATGQPQHF. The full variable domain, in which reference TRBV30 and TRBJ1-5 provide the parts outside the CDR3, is SQTIHQWPATLVQPVGSPLSLECTVEGTSNPNLYWYRQAAGRGLQLLFYSVGIGQISSEVPQNLSASRPQDRQFILSSKKLLLSDSGFYLCAWSEGATGQPQHFGDGTRLSIL.

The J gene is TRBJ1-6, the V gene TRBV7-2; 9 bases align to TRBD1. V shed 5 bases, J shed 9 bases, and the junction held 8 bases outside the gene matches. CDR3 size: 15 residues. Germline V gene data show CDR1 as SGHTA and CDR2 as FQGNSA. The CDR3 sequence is CASSAQGASGSPLHF. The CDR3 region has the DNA TGTGCCAGCAGCGCACAGGGGGCGTCGGGTTCACCCCTCCACTTT.

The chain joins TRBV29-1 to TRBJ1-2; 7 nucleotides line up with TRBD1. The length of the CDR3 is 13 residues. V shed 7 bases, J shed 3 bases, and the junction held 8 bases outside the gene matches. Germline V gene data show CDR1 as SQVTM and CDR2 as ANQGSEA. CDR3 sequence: CSAVTGEDYGYTF. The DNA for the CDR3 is TGCAGCGCCGTAACAGGGGAGGACTATGGCTACACCTTC.

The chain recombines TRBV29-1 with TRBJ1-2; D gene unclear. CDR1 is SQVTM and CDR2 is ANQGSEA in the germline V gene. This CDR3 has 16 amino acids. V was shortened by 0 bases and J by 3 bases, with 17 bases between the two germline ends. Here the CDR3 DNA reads TGCAGCGTTGAAGATTCGGTTTGGGATTTGCACTATGGCTACACCTTC. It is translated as CSVEDSVWDLHYGYTF. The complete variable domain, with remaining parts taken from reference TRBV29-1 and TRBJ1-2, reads SAVISQKPSRDICQRGTSLTIQCQVDSQVTMMFWYRQQPGQSLTLIATANQGSEATYESGFVIDKFPISRPNLTFSTLTVSNMSPEDSSIYLCSVEDSVWDLHYGYTFGSGTRLTVV.

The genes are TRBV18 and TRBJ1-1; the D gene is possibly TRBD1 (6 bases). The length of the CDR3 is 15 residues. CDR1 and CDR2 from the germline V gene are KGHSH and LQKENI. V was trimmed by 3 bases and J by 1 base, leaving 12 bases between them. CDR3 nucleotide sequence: TGTGCCAGCTCACCGACTGGACAGAGGAACACTGAAGCTTTCTTT. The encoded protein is CASSPTGQRNTEAFF.

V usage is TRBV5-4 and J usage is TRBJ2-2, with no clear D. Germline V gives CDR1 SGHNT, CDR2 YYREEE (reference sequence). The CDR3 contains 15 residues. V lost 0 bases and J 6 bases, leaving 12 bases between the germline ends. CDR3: CASSLAVTPSGELFF. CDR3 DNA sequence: TGTGCCAGCAGCTTGGCGGTCACCCCGTCCGGGGAGCTGTTTTTT.

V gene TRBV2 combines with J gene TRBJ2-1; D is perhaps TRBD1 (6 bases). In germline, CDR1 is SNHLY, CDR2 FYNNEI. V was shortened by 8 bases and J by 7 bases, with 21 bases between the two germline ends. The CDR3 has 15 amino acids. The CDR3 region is CASLLVGASWNEQFF. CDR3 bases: TGTGCCAGCCTGTTGGTGGGGGCTTCGTGGAATGAGCAGTTCTTC.

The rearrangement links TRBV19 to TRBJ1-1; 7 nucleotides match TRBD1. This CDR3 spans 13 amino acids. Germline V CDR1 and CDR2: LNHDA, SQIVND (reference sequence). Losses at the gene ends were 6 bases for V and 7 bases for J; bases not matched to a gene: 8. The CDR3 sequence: CASRNRGISEAFF. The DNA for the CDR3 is TGTGCCAGTAGGAACAGGGGAATAAGTGAAGCTTTCTTT.

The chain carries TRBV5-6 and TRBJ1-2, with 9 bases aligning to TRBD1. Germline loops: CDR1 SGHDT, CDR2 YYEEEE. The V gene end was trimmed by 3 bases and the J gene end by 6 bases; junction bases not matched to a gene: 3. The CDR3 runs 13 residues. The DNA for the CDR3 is TGTGCCAGCAGCTGGGACAGGGAGGATGGCTACACCTTC. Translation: CASSWDREDGYTF. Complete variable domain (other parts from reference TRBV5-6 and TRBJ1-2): DAGVTQSPTHLIKTRGQQVTLRCSPKSGHDTVSWYQQALGQGPQFIFQYYEEEERQRGNFPDRFSGHQFPNYSSELNVNALLLGDSALYLCASSWDREDGYTFGSGTRLTVV.

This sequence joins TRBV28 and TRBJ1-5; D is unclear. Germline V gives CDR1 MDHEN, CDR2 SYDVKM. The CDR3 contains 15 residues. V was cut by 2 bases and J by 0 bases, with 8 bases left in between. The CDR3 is CASSLGGNSNQPQHF. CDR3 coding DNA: TGTGCCAGCAGTTTAGGTGGTAATAGCAATCAGCCCCAGCATTTT.

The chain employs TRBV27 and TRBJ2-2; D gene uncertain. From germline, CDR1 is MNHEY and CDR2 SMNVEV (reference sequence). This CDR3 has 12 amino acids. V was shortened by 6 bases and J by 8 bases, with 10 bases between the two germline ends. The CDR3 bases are TGTGCCAGCAGAAAGGTGGCGGGGGAGCTGTTTTTT. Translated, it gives CASRKVAGELFF.

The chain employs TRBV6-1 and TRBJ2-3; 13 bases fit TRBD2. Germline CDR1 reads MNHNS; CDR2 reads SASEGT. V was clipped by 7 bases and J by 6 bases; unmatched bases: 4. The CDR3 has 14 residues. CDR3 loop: CASTTSGGADTQYF. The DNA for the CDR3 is TGTGCCAGCACTACTAGCGGGGGGGCGGATACGCAGTATTTT.

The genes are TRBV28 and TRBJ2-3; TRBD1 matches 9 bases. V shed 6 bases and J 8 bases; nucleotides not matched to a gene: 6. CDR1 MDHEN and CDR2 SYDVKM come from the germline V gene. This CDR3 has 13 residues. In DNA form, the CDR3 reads TGTGCCAGCAGAAACAGGGGGCGCGCTACGCAGTATTTT. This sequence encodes CASRNRGRATQYF.

The DNA of the CDR3 is TGTGCCTGCCAGAGCTCCTACAATGAGCAGTTCTTC. This gives the protein CACQSSYNEQFF. The chain recombines TRBV30 with TRBJ2-1; no clear D. Germline values: CDR1 GTSNPN, CDR2 SVGIG (reference sequence). There are 12 residues in the CDR3. V dropped 6 bases and J dropped 0 bases, with 6 bases sitting between them.

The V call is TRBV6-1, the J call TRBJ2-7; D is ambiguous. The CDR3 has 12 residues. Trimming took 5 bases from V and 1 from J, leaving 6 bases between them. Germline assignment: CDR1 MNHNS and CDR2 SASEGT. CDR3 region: CASSRQSYEQYF. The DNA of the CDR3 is TGTGCCAGCAGTCGTCAGTCCTACGAGCAGTACTTC.

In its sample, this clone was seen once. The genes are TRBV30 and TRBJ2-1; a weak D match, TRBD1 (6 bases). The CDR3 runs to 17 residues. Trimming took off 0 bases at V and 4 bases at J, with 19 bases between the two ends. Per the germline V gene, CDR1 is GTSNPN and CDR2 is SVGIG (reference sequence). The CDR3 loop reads CAWSVPPTGKFYNEQFF. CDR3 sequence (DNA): TGTGCCTGGAGTGTACCCCCCACAGGGAAATTTTACAATGAGCAGTTCTTC.

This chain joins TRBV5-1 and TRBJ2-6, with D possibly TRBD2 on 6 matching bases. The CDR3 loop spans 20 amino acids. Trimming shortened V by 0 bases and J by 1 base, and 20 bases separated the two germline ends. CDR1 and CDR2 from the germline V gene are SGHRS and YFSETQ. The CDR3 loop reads CASSLELGGRSGSGANVLTF. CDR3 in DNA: TGCGCCAGCAGCTTGGAGCTGGGGGGAAGAAGCGGATCTGGGGCCAACGTCCTGACTTTC. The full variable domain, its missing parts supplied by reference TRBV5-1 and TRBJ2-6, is KAGVTQTPRYLIKTRGQQVTLSCSPISGHRSVSWYQQTPGQGLQFLFEYFSETQRNKGNFPGRFSGRQFSNSRSEMNVSTLELGDSALYLCASSLELGGRSGSGANVLTFGAGSRLTVL.

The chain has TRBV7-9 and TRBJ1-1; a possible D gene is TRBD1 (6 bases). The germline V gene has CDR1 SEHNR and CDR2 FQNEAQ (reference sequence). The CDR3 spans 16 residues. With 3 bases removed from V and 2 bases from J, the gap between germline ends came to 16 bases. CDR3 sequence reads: CASSFHDGGLNTEAFF. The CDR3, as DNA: TGTGCCAGCAGCTTCCACGATGGGGGCCTTAACACTGAAGCTTTCTTT.

The CDR3 nucleotides are TGTGCCTGGAGTGCCGGCAGGGGGTCCTATGGCTACACCTTC. Amino acid sequence: CAWSAGRGSYGYTF. The V call is TRBV30, the J call TRBJ1-2; TRBD1 matches at 7 bases. The V segment lost 1 base and the J segment 4 bases; nucleotides outside the gene matches: 6. The CDR3 sequence is 14 residues long. Germline CDR1 reads GTSNPN; CDR2 reads SVGIG (reference sequence).

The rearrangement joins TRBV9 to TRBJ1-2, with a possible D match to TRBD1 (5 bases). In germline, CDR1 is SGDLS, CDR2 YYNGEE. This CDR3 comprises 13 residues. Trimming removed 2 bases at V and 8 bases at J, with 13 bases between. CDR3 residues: CASSVGGSGGYTF. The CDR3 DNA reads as TGTGCCAGCAGCGTCGGGGGGTCGGGAGGCTACACCTTC.

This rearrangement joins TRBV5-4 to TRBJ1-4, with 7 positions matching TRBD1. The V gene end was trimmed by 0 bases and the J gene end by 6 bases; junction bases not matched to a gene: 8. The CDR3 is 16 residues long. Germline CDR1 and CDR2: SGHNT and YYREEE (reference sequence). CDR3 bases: TGTGCCAGCAGCTTGGGGGCAGGGGGTGCGGATGAAAAACTGTTTTTT. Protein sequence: CASSLGAGGADEKLFF. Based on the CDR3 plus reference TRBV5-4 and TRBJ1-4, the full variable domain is ETGVTQSPTHLIKTRGQQVTLRCSSQSGHNTVSWYQQALGQGPQFIFQYYREEENGRGNFPPRFSGLQFPNYSSELNVNALELDDSALYLCASSLGAGGADEKLFFGSGTQLSVL.

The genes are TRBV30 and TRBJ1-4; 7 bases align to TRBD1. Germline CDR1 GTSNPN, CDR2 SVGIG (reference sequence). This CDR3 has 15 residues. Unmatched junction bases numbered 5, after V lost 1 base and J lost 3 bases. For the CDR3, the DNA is TGTGCCTGGAGTGACCCAGGGGGAGCTAATGAAAAACTGTTTTTT. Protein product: CAWSDPGGANEKLFF.

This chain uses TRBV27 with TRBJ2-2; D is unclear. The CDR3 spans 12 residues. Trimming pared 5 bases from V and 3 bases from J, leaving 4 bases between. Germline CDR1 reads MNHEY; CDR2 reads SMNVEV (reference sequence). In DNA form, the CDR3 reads TGTGCCAGCAGTCCCCACACCGGGGAGCTGTTTTTT. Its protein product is CASSPHTGELFF.

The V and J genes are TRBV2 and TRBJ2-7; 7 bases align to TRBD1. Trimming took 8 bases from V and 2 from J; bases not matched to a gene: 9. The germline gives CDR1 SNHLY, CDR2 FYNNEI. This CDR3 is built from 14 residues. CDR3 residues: CASETGFPTYEQYF. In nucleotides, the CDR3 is TGTGCCAGCGAGACAGGGTTCCCTACCTACGAGCAGTACTTC.

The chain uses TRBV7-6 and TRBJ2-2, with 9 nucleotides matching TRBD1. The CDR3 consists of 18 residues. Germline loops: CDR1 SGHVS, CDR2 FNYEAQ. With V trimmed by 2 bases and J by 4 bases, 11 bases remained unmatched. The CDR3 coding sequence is TGTGCCAGCAGCTTACGGGGGCGGGGACAGGGCATCACCGGGGAGCTGTTTTTT. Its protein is CASSLRGRGQGITGELFF.

CDR3 nucleotides: TGTGCCAGCTCACCACCGGACAGTCTGGGCGAAAAACTGTTTTTT. Translated, it gives CASSPPDSLGEKLFF. The chain uses TRBV18 and TRBJ1-4; D may be TRBD1 (6 bases). V was pared by 0 bases and J by 8 bases, with 13 bases between. The length of the CDR3 is 15 residues. CDR1 and CDR2 from the germline V gene are KGHSH and LQKENI.

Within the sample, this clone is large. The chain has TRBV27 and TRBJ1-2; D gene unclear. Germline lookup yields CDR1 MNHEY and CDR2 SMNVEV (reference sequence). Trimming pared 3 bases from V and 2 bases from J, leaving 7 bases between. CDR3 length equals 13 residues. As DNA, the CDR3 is TGTGCCAGCAGTTTTGATCCGAACTATGGCTACACCTTC. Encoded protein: CASSFDPNYGYTF.

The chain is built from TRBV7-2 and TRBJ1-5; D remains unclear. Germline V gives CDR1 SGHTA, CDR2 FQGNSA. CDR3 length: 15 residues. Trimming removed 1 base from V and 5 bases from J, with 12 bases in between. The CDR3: CASSLVPGFYQPQHF. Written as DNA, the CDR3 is TGTGCCAGCAGCTTAGTTCCCGGGTTTTATCAGCCCCAGCATTTT.

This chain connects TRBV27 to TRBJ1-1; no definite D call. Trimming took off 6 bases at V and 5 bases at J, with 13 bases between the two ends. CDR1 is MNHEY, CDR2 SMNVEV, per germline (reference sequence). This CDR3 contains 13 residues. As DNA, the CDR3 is TGTGCCAGCAGCCTACACCCGGGGACTGAAGCTTTCTTT. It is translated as CASSLHPGTEAFF.

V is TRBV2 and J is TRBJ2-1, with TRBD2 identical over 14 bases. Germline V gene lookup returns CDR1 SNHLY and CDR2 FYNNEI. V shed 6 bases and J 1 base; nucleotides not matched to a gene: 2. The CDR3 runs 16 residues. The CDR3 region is CASRGLAGESYNEQFF. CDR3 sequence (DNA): TGTGCCAGCAGGGGACTAGCGGGAGAATCCTACAATGAGCAGTTCTTC.

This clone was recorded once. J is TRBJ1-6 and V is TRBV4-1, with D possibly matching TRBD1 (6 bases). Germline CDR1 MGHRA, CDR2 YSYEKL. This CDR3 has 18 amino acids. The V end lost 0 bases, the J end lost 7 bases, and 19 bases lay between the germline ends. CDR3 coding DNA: TGCGCCAGCAGCCAAGAGGCCCCACAGGGCCTCCACAATTCACCCCTCCACTTT. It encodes CASSQEAPQGLHNSPLHF.

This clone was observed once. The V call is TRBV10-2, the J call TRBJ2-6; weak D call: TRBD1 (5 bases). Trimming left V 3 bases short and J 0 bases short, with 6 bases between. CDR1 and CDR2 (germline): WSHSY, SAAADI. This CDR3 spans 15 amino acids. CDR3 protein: CASSEQDSGANVLTF. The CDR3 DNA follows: TGCGCCAGCAGTGAACAGGACTCTGGGGCCAACGTCCTGACTTTC.